This is a list of T cell receptor beta chains from one sample in a study of blood T cell repertoires in COVID-19. TCRdb's copy holds only in-frame clones and misses some; the assay was immunoSEQ multiplex PCR. The sample includes under 150,000 clones, approximately 87% of them seen just once. Source material: PBMCs or T cells enriched from blood (not recorded which). The receptors originated from a man in his fifties or sixties in a cohort exposed to, infected with or recovered from COVID-19 (not recorded which). CDR3s include the opening cysteine and the closing phenylalanine or tryptophan. A D gene is named only where the DNA matches it firmly. Clone size is not always given. Where it is, it says once, few, many or a class for expanded clones.

.	TRBV12-3/TRBV12-4	TRBJ1-2	.	CASSRGALYGYTF	TGTGCCAGCAGCCGGGGAGCCCTCTATGGCTACACCTTC
.	TRBV30	TRBJ1-1	.	CAWSALLEAFF	TGTGCCTGGAGTGCCCTTTTAGAAGCTTTCTTT
TRBD1	TRBV7-6	TRBJ2-2	once	CASSLSRQGANTGELFF	TGTGCCAGCAGCTTATCCAGACAGGGGGCTAACACCGGGGAGCTGTTTTTT
.	TRBV28	TRBJ2-7	few	CASSSGAYEQYF	TGTGCCAGCAGTTCGGGGGCCTACGAGCAGTACTTC
TRBD2	TRBV6-2/TRBV6-3	TRBJ2-2	.	CASSYSLAWEGGELFF	TGTGCCAGCAGTTACAGCCTAGCGTGGGAGGGCGGGGAGCTGTTTTTT
TRBD1	TRBV19	TRBJ1-1	.	CASSDRGAVAATEAFF	TGTGCCAGTAGTGACAGGGGGGCCGTGGCTGCAACTGAAGCTTTCTTT
TRBD2	TRBV6-1	TRBJ2-2	few	CASSGGLAGRGDTGELFF	TGTGCCAGCAGTGGGGGACTAGCGGGGAGGGGAGACACCGGGGAGCTGTTTTTT
TRBD1	TRBV7-9	TRBJ1-5	.	CASSSTQGTRNQPQHF	TGTGCCAGCAGCTCAACACAGGGGACTCGCAATCAGCCCCAGCATTTT
.	TRBV5-6	TRBJ2-7	.	CASSLGLGPYEQYF	TGTGCCAGCAGCTTGGGACTGGGTCCCTACGAGCAGTACTTC
.	TRBV4-1	TRBJ2-3	few	CASSQDAGQLLARDTDTQYF	TGCGCCAGCAGCCAAGATGCGGGACAGTTACTAGCACGGGACACAGATACGCAGTATTTT
.	TRBV28	TRBJ1-2	.	CASSFLGYGYTF	TGTGCCAGCAGTTTCCTCGGCTATGGCTACACCTTC
TRBD1	TRBV5-1	TRBJ2-3	.	CASSSTTGSTDTQYF	TGCGCCAGCAGCTCCACGACAGGGAGCACAGATACGCAGTATTTT
TRBD2	TRBV7-2	TRBJ2-5	.	CASSTTSGGAAQYF	TGTGCCAGCAGCACGACTAGCGGGGGGGCGGCCCAGTACTTC
TRBD2	TRBV27	TRBJ2-1	.	CASSEGLAGARSYNEQFF	TGTGCCAGCAGTGAGGGACTAGCGGGGGCCCGCTCCTACAATGAGCAGTTCTTC
.	TRBV3-1/TRBV3-2	TRBJ2-7	few	CASSPSRGWEQYF	TGTGCCAGCAGCCCCTCTAGGGGGTGGGAGCAGTACTTC
.	TRBV28	TRBJ1-5	.	CASSLSSSRQGWRQPQHF	TGTGCCAGCAGTTTATCCAGCAGCCGGCAGGGGTGGCGGCAGCCCCAGCATTTT
.	TRBV5-1	TRBJ2-2	.	CASSLSDRNTGELFF	TGCGCCAGCAGCTTGTCGGACAGGAACACCGGGGAGCTGTTTTTT
TRBD1	TRBV7-8	TRBJ2-1	.	CASSFREGAWNEQFF	TGTGCCAGCAGCTTTCGAGAGGGGGCCTGGAATGAGCAGTTCTTC
.	TRBV11-2	TRBJ1-4	.	CASSFSGSTNEKLFF	TGTGCCAGCAGCTTCTCAGGGTCAACTAATGAAAAACTGTTTTTT
TRBD2	TRBV7-9	TRBJ2-1	few	CASSAPVAGGIYHNEQFF	TGTGCCAGCAGCGCCCCCGTAGCGGGAGGAATTTACCACAATGAGCAGTTCTTC
TRBD2	TRBV7-2	TRBJ2-5	.	CASSYKRGGGETQYF	TGTGCCAGCAGCTACAAGCGGGGGGGCGGGGAGACCCAGTACTTC
TRBD2	TRBV5-4	TRBJ2-7	.	CASSWTSGTTEQYF	TGTGCCAGCAGCTGGACTAGCGGGACGACCGAGCAGTACTTC
.	TRBV3-1/TRBV3-2	TRBJ2-5	once	CASSQDWSRVGETQYF	TGTGCCAGCAGCCAAGATTGGTCGCGGGTTGGTGAGACCCAGTACTTC
TRBD1	TRBV19	TRBJ2-5	.	CASRAQQGGETQYF	TGTGCCAGTAGGGCCCAACAGGGGGGAGAGACCCAGTACTTC
TRBD2	TRBV27	TRBJ2-5	.	CASRRTGGAGVETQYF	TGTGCCAGCAGGCGCACGGGTGGGGCGGGAGTAGAGACCCAGTACTTC
.	TRBV3-1/TRBV3-2	TRBJ1-5	.	CASSQGNQGNQPQHF	TGTGCCAGCAGCCAAGGAAATCAGGGCAATCAGCCCCAGCATTTT
.	TRBV28	TRBJ1-3	.	CASSLPTGFGNTIYF	TGTGCCAGCAGCCTGCCTACAGGGTTTGGAAACACCATATATTTT
.	TRBV12-2	TRBJ2-7	.	CASRLEGRGQGRYEQYF	TGTGCAAGTCGCTTAGAAGGTAGGGGACAGGGGAGGTACGAGCAGTACTTC
TRBD1	TRBV25-1	TRBJ2-7	.	CASSPPRGQGSEQYF	TGTGCCAGCAGCCCCCCCAGAGGACAGGGGAGCGAGCAGTACTTC
TRBD1	TRBV29-1	TRBJ2-1	.	CSANRGVSYNEQFF	TGCAGCGCTAACAGGGGGGTCTCCTACAATGAGCAGTTCTTC
.	TRBV28	TRBJ1-2	.	CASSSRSYGYTF	TGTGCCAGCAGTTCCCGGTCCTATGGCTACACCTTC
.	TRBV6-2/TRBV6-3	TRBJ2-1	.	CASSYSIGLPEPSSYNEQFF	TGTGCCAGCAGTTACTCGATTGGACTGCCTGAGCCTAGCTCCTACAATGAGCAGTTCTTC
.	TRBV2	TRBJ1-2	.	CASSDSRQSSYGYTF	TGTGCCAGCAGTGATTCGAGACAGTCTAGCTATGGCTACACCTTC
.	TRBV21-1	TRBJ2-2	once	CASITGGGGELFF	TGTGCCAGCATTACAGGGGGCGGCGGGGAGCTGTTTTTT
TRBD1	TRBV7-8	TRBJ2-7	.	CASRKILRDSYNSYEQYF	TGTGCCAGCAGAAAAATACTAAGGGACAGCTATAACTCCTACGAGCAGTACTTC
.	TRBV5-1	TRBJ1-1	.	CASSSGSNTEAFF	TGCGCCAGCAGCTCGGGGTCGAACACTGAAGCTTTCTTT